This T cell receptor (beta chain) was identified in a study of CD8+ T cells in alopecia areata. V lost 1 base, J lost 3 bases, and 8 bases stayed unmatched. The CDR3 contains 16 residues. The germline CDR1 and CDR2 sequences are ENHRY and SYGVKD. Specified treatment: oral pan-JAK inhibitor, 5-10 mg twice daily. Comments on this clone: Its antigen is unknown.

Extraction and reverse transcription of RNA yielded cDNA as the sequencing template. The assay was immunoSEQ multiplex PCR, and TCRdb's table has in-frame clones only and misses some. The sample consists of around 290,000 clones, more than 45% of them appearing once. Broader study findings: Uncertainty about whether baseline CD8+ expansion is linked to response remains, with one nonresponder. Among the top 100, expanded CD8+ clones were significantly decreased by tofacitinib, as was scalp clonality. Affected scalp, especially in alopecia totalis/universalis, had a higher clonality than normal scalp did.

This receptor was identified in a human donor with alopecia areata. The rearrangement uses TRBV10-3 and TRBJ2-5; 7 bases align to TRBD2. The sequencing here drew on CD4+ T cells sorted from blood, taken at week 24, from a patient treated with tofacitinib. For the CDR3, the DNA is TGTGCCATCAGTGAGTTGGGGGAGGGGAACGAAGAGACCCAGTACTTC. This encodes CAISELGEGNEETQYF.